This T cell receptor beta chain was identified in a study of shared clonotypes between healthy human individuals. Germline trimming cut 2 bases from V and 5 bases from J; bases unmatched to any gene: 6. CDR1 SGHRS and CDR2 YFSETQ come from the germline V gene. The CDR3 sequence is 14 residues long. Assay used: immunoSEQ multiplex PCR; TCRdb lists only in-frame clones, some missing. The sample records hundreds of thousands of clones, around three quarters being singletons. The sequence was collected from a woman in her forties in good health. Some clones in this sample may be carry-over from other donors' samples. The V gene is TRBV5-1, the J gene TRBJ1-1; 7 bases map to TRBD1. Sequenced material: PBMCs. The chain's CDR3 is CASSLRQGRTEAFF. As DNA, the CDR3 is TGCGCCAGCAGCTTACGACAGGGTAGGACTGAAGCTTTCTTT.